This T cell receptor beta chain was sequenced in a study of blood T cell repertoires in COVID-19. Study information: The United States, Italy and Spain were the sources of the acute and convalescent COVID-19 samples.

Sequencing was performed with immunoSEQ multiplex PCR; in TCRdb, only in-frame clones are kept and a portion is missing. The data show about 230,000 clones, approximately 89% seen once. Participants, 18 to 89 years old, spanned about two dozen US areas. Cohorts were assigned according to the clinical history that participants reported. This clonotype originated in a middle-aged woman with acute COVID-19. What was sequenced was PBMCs or T cells enriched from blood (not recorded which).

DNA for the CDR3: TGCAGCGTTGCTAGGATTGGGGCGACAGGGAACACTGAAGCTTTCTTT. Translating gives CSVARIGATGNTEAFF. The chain recombines TRBV29-1 with TRBJ1-1; perhaps TRBD1 as D (6 bases). The CDR3 runs to 16 residues. V was shortened by 4 bases and J by 1 base, with 19 bases between the two germline ends. From germline, CDR1 is SQVTM and CDR2 ANQGSEA.